Listed here are 20 T cell receptor beta chains from one sample, sequenced in a study of shared clonotypes between healthy human individuals. The repertoire was sequenced with immunoSEQ multiplex PCR; TCRdb's copy has only in-frame clones and lacks some. The sample includes over 2 million clones, around 95% seen only once; the top ten take 0.13%. Sequencing was performed on naive CD4+ T cells sorted from blood. As to subset: CD45RA+ positively selected. The receptors stem from a man between 18 and 35 years old in good health.

This rearrangement joins TRBV6-1 to TRBJ2-5, with 13 positions matching TRBD2. V trimming: 2 bases; J trimming: 4 bases; junction bases outside the gene matches: 4. The CDR3 loop spans 16 amino acids. CDR1 MNHNS and CDR2 SASEGT come from the germline V gene. CDR3 coding DNA: TGTGCCAGCAGTGAAACTAGCGGGAGGGCCGGAGAGACCCAGTACTTC. It translates to CASSETSGRAGETQYF.

CDR3 residues: CASSLDRGFIGELFF. CDR3 DNA sequence: TGCGCCAGCAGCTTGGACAGGGGTTTTATCGGGGAGCTGTTTTTT. The V gene is TRBV5-1, the J gene TRBJ2-2; the match to TRBD1 covers 7 bases. There are 15 residues in the CDR3. The trim removed 0 bases at V and 7 bases at J, leaving 6 bases unmatched. Germline-derived CDR1 and CDR2 are SGHRS and YFSETQ. Full variable domain (outside the CDR3, taken from reference TRBV5-1 and TRBJ2-2): KAGVTQTPRYLIKTRGQQVTLSCSPISGHRSVSWYQQTPGQGLQFLFEYFSETQRNKGNFPGRFSGRQFSNSRSEMNVSTLELGDSALYLCASSLDRGFIGELFFGEGSRLTVL.

This chain joins TRBV10-3 and TRBJ1-2; D remains ambiguous. In germline, CDR1 is ENHRY, CDR2 SYGVKD. CDR3 length: 12 residues. V lost 3 bases to trimming and J lost 5 bases, with 7 bases between them. The CDR3 here is CAISDGPYGYTF. Written as DNA, the CDR3 is TGTGCCATCAGTGATGGGCCGTATGGCTACACCTTC.

The rearrangement links TRBV14 to TRBJ2-5; 8 bases fit TRBD1. The germline CDR1 and CDR2 sequences are SGHDN and FVKESK. J lost 5 bases, V lost 4 bases, and 12 bases had no gene match. This CDR3 has 16 residues. CDR3 in amino acids: CASSRSGGVKSETQYF. The CDR3 coding sequence is TGTGCCAGCAGCCGCTCAGGGGGCGTAAAGTCGGAGACCCAGTACTTC.

The J gene is TRBJ1-4, the V gene TRBV30; a possible D gene is TRBD1 (5 bases). Germline loops: CDR1 GTSNPN, CDR2 SVGIG (reference sequence). The CDR3 consists of 13 residues. V was trimmed by 4 bases and J by 6 bases, leaving 12 bases between them. For the CDR3, the DNA is TGTGCCTGGACCGAGGGGCGAGATGAAAAACTGTTTTTT. Its translation is CAWTEGRDEKLFF.

The V gene is TRBV27, the J gene TRBJ2-1, with 11 bases fitting TRBD2. V trimming: 3 bases; J trimming: 9 bases; junction bases outside the gene matches: 13. The length of the CDR3 is 17 residues. Germline V CDR1 and CDR2: MNHEY, SMNVEV (reference sequence). For the CDR3, the DNA is TGTGCCAGCAGTTTCCTTAGCGGGAGGGCCTCTCCGGGTGAGCAGTTCTTC. It yields the protein CASSFLSGRASPGEQFF.

The gene calls are TRBV19 and TRBJ2-7; 8 bases line up with TRBD1. This CDR3 contains 14 residues. Looked up from germline, CDR1 is LNHDA and CDR2 is SQIVND (reference sequence). Trimming cost V 2 bases and J 3 bases; bases outside gene matches: 3. CDR3 coding DNA: TGTGCCAGTAGTATAAACAGGGGGAGCTACGAGCAGTACTTC. Encoded protein: CASSINRGSYEQYF.

V usage is TRBV10-3 and J usage is TRBJ2-1; 8 bases match TRBD2. Per the germline V gene, CDR1 is ENHRY and CDR2 is SYGVKD. This CDR3 region has 15 residues. Trimming removed 0 bases from V and 9 bases from J; junction bases left unmatched: 7. The CDR3 DNA is TGTGCCATCAGTGAGTCAGGGCTAGCGGGCGCTGAGCAGTTCTTC. Encoded protein: CAISESGLAGAEQFF.

This clone has a single count. The J gene is TRBJ2-4, the V gene TRBV6-5; D gene unclear. Trimming stripped 6 bases from V and 7 bases from J, with 16 bases between. This CDR3 is built from 14 residues. Germline V lookup: CDR1 MNHEY, CDR2 SVGAGI. The CDR3 sequence is CASSANRAENIQYF. The CDR3, as DNA: TGTGCCAGCAGCGCCAACCGGGCCGAGAACATTCAGTACTTC.

The chain has TRBV28 and TRBJ1-2; TRBD1 agrees at 7 bases. After removal of 3 bases from V and 8 bases from J, the junction contained 12 bases not matched to a gene. This CDR3 contains 15 residues. Germline CDR1 and CDR2: MDHEN and SYDVKM. As DNA, the CDR3 is TGTGCCAGCAGTTTCCCCGGAGGGGGCGGATACGGCTACACCTTC. Encoded protein: CASSFPGGGGYGYTF.

The J gene is TRBJ2-7, the V gene TRBV27; TRBD2 aligns across 14 bases. CDR3 length: 15 residues. CDR1 and CDR2 (germline): MNHEY, SMNVEV (reference sequence). V shed 6 bases, J shed 4 bases, and the junction held 5 bases outside the gene matches. CDR3 sequence reads: CASRTGLAGGYEQYF. The CDR3 bases are TGTGCCAGCAGAACCGGACTAGCGGGAGGATACGAGCAGTACTTC.

This sequence joins TRBV4-1 and TRBJ1-2; the D gene is possibly TRBD1 (6 bases). The ends were cut back, 2 bases at V and 6 bases at J, with 19 bases in the middle. The CDR3 covers 16 residues. Germline CDR1 MGHRA, CDR2 YSYEKL. CDR3 sequence (DNA): TGCGCCAGCAGCCAACCCGGGCTGCCGGGGGGCAATGGCTACACCTTC. This translates into CASSQPGLPGGNGYTF.

The gene calls are TRBV5-1 and TRBJ2-3; 12 bases line up with TRBD2. The CDR3 extends over 16 amino acids. The germline V gene has CDR1 SGHRS and CDR2 YFSETQ. V was clipped by 4 bases and J by 5 bases; unmatched bases: 8. The CDR3 DNA reads as TGCGCCAGCAGCCCTGGACTAGCGGGGATCGGAGATACGCAGTATTTT. This gives the protein CASSPGLAGIGDTQYF.

This chain uses TRBV19 with TRBJ2-1; D call uncertain. Germline CDR1 LNHDA, CDR2 SQIVND (reference sequence). This CDR3 is built from 14 residues. Trimming took 3 bases from V and 10 from J, leaving 16 bases between them. The CDR3 reads CASSMVLSVGEQFF. For the CDR3, the DNA is TGTGCCAGTAGTATGGTCTTGTCCGTCGGGGAGCAGTTCTTC.

This chain uses TRBV4-1 with TRBJ1-3, with 8 bases identical to TRBD1. Germline assignment: CDR1 MGHRA and CDR2 YSYEKL. V lost 0 bases, J lost 3 bases, and 7 bases stayed unmatched. The CDR3 runs 17 residues. The CDR3 DNA is TGCGCCAGCAGCCAAGAGGGACGGACAGGGAGTGGAAACACCATATATTTT. This translates into CASSQEGRTGSGNTIYF.

Worth noting for this clone: This same CDR3 is encoded by further DNA sequences in the sample. CDR3 protein: CASSLGQGQPQHF. CDR3 nucleotide sequence: TGCGCCAGCAGCTTGGGACAGGGACAGCCCCAGCATTTT. This chain joins TRBV5-1 and TRBJ1-5, with TRBD1 matching 7 bases. The CDR3 is 13 amino acids. Germline V gene lookup returns CDR1 SGHRS and CDR2 YFSETQ. The V and J ends lost 0 bases and 7 bases, in that order; junction bases with no gene match: 1.

This chain uses TRBV7-8 with TRBJ2-6, with D perhaps TRBD1 (6 bases). Looked up from germline, CDR1 is SGHVS and CDR2 is FQNEAQ. V lost 5 bases and J lost 4, with 12 bases in between. CDR3 length: 15 amino acids. The CDR3 region is CASSPQGTGANVLTF. The CDR3, as DNA: TGTGCCAGCAGCCCACAGGGTACCGGGGCCAACGTCCTGACTTTC.

The chain joins TRBV6-5 to TRBJ2-5, with 8 bases fitting TRBD2. The ends lost 0 bases at V and 6 bases at J; junction bases unmatched: 9. The CDR3 has 16 residues. The germline gives CDR1 MNHEY, CDR2 SVGAGI. CDR3 DNA: TGTGCCAGCAGTTACTCGAGTCAACTAGCGGTAAAGACCCAGTACTTC. Translating it yields CASSYSSQLAVKTQYF.

The rearrangement uses TRBV5-1 and TRBJ1-2, with a possible D match to TRBD1 (5 bases). Germline V gives CDR1 SGHRS, CDR2 YFSETQ. This CDR3 contains 16 residues. V was trimmed by 3 bases and J by 2 bases, leaving 17 bases between them. The CDR3 DNA is TGCGCCAGCAGCTCCCGATCGGGACGGGACAACTATGGCTACACCTTC. Its protein is CASSSRSGRDNYGYTF.

CDR3 nucleotide sequence: TGTGCCAGCAGCCCGGCCGGGACTAGCGGGGACAATGAGCAGTTCTTC. It yields the protein CASSPAGTSGDNEQFF. The V and J genes are TRBV11-2 and TRBJ2-1, with 13 bases lining up with TRBD2. V was pared by 5 bases and J by 5 bases, with 6 bases of the junction left unmatched. There are 16 residues in the CDR3. In germline, CDR1 is SGHAT, CDR2 FQNNGV.